This T cell receptor beta chain was identified during a study of Ad26.COV2.S vaccination and SARS-CoV-2 variants. Notes on the study in general: Similar non-spike TCR breadth was observed in recipients of vaccine and of placebo.

Here immunoSEQ multiplex PCR was the method, and the copy in TCRdb shows in-frame clones only, minus some. The sample shows roughly 400,000 clones, 90% of them seen only once. Note on this clone: Its antigen is unknown. At one boundary the junction diverges from the germline segment, which might be a read error.

Stated treatment: around 19 received Ad26.COV2.S at low or high dose, single or two shots; five or six received placebo; per-sample allocation not given. Day 63 following the first vaccine or placebo injection was when the samples were taken. CDR1 and CDR2 (germline): MNHEY, SMNVEV (reference sequence). CDR3 length: 12 residues. This sequence originates from a person between 18 and 65 years old who received the Ad26.COV2.S COVID-19 vaccine or a placebo. The V call is TRBV27, the J call TRBJ2-7, with D uncertain. The sample consisted of peripheral blood, taken in a trial of Ad26.COV2.S vaccine versus placebo. In DNA form, the CDR3 reads TGTGCCAGCAGGTTATCCTTCTACGAGCAGTACTTC. This sequence encodes CASRLSFYEQYF.